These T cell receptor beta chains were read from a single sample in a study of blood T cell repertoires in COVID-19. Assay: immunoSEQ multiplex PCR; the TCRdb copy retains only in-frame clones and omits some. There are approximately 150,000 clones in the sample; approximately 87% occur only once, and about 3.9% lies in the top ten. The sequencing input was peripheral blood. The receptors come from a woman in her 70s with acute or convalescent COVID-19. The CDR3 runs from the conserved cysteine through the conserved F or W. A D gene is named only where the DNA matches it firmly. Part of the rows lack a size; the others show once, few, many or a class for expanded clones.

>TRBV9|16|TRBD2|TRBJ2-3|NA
CASSLTSGGRTDTQYF
TGTGCCAGCAGCCTCACTAGCGGAGGCCGCACAGATACGCAGTATTTT
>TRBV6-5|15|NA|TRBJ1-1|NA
CASSYSEGVNTEAFF
TGTGCCAGCAGTTACTCGGAAGGGGTGAACACTGAAGCTTTCTTT
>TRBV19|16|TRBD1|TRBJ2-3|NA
CASSISGTGGTDTQYF
TGTGCCAGTAGTATTTCTGGGACAGGGGGCACAGATACGCAGTATTTT
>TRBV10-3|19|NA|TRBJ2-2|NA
CAISGGQVGKPANTGELFF
TGTGCCATCAGTGGGGGGCAGGTCGGCAAGCCAGCGAACACCGGGGAGCTGTTTTTT
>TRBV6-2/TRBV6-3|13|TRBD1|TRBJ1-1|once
CASSRQGNTEAFF
TGTGCCAGCAGTCGACAGGGAAACACTGAAGCTTTCTTT
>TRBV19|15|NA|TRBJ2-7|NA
CASSIVYKESYEQYF
TGTGCCAGTAGTATAGTGTACAAAGAATCGTACGAGCAGTACTTC
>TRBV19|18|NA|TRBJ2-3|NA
CASNPQALGGSGTDTQYF
TGTGCCAGTAACCCACAGGCCCTCGGGGGTAGTGGCACAGATACGCAGTATTTT
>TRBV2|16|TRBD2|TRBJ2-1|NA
CASRGTSGGSYNEQFF
TGTGCCAGCAGAGGGACTAGCGGGGGCTCCTACAATGAGCAGTTCTTC
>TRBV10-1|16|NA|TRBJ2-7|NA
CASSESSRLARHEQYF
TGCGCCAGCAGTGAGTCAAGTAGGCTAGCGCGGCACGAGCAGTACTTC
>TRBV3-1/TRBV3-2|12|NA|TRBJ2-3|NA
CASSALGLTQYF
TGTGCCAGCAGCGCCCTCGGACTGACGCAGTATTTT
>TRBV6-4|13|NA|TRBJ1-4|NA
CASSEIRGEKLFF
TGTGCCAGCAGCGAAATTAGAGGGGAAAAACTGTTTTTT
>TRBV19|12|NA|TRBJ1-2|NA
CASSIQVGGYTF
TGTGCCAGTAGTATTCAGGTTGGTGGCTACACCTTC
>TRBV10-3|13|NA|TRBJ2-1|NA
CAISEAGYNEQFF
TGTGCCATCAGTGAGGCAGGTTACAATGAGCAGTTCTTC
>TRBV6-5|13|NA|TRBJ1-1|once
CASLRETGTEAFF
TGTGCCAGCCTCCGAGAGACAGGCACTGAAGCTTTCTTT
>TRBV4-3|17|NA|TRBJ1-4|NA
CASSQLGTRPTNEKLFF
TGCGCCAGCAGCCAACTCGGGACACGTCCAACTAATGAAAAACTGTTTTTT
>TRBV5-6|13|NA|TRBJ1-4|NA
CASSRGHREKLFF
TGTGCCAGCAGCAGGGGACACAGGGAAAAACTGTTTTTT
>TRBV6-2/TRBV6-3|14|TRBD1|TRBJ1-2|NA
CASSSTGGKGGYTF
TGTGCCAGCAGTTCGACAGGGGGAAAGGGTGGCTACACCTTC
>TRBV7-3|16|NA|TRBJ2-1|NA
CASSRMGGELDNEQFF
TGTGCCAGCAGCCGTATGGGTGGAGAGCTCGACAATGAGCAGTTCTTC
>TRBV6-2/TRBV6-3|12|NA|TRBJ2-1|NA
CASSRSGNEQFF
TGTGCCAGCAGCCGGTCCGGCAATGAGCAGTTCTTC
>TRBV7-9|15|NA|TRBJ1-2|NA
CASSRGEVAAYGYTF
TGTGCCAGCAGCCGGGGGGAAGTCGCCGCGTATGGCTACACCTTC
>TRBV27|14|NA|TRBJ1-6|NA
CASSSAGVASPLHF
TGTGCCAGCAGTTCAGCAGGGGTTGCTTCACCCCTCCACTTT
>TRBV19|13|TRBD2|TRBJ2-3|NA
CASTISGADTQYF
TGTGCCAGTACTATAAGCGGGGCGGATACGCAGTATTTT
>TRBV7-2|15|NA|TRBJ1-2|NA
CASSTTGSVGYGYTF
TGTGCCAGCAGCACAACAGGGTCGGTCGGCTATGGCTACACCTTC
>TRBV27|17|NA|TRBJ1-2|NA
CASSSFRDWGDSYGYTF
TGTGCCAGCAGTTCCTTCCGGGACTGGGGCGATAGCTATGGCTACACCTTC
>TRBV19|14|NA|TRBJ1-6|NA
CASSISRAGSPLHF
TGTGCCAGTAGTATAAGCAGGGCAGGATCACCCCTCCACTTT
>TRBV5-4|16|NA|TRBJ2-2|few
CASSLGQNLPAGELFF
TGTGCCAGCAGCTTGGGGCAGAACCTCCCCGCCGGGGAGCTGTTTTTT
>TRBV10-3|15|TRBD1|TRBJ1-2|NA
CAISPNPGQVDGYTF
TGTGCCATCAGTCCCAACCCCGGACAGGTCGATGGCTACACCTTC
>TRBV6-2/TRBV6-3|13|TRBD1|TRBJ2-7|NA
CASSRTGIYEQYF
TGTGCCAGCAGTAGGACAGGGATCTACGAGCAGTACTTC
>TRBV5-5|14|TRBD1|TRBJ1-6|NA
CASSRTGGNSPLHF
TGTGCCAGCAGCCGGACAGGGGGGAATTCACCCCTCCACTTT
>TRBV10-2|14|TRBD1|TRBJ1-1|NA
CASSGRTGNTEAFF
TGCGCCAGCAGTGGAAGGACAGGGAACACTGAAGCTTTCTTT
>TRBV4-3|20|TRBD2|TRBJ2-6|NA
CASSQENIAGAFSGANVLTF
TGCGCCAGCAGCCAAGAAAATATAGCGGGCGCCTTCTCTGGGGCCAACGTCCTGACTTTC
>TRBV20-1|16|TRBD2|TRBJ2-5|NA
CSASTSGARGGETQYF
TGCAGTGCTAGTACTAGCGGGGCCCGGGGGGGAGAGACCCAGTACTTC
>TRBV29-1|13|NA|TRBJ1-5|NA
CSCKGRAGQPQHF
TGCAGCTGTAAGGGGAGGGCGGGCCAGCCCCAGCATTTT
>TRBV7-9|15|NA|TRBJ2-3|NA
CASSPRAASTDTQYF
TGTGCCAGCAGCCCGAGGGCGGCTAGCACAGATACGCAGTATTTT
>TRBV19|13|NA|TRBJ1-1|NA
CASSETRNTEAFF
TGTGCCAGTAGTGAAACGAGGAACACTGAAGCTTTCTTT
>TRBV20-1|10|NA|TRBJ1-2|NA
CSAEDYGYTF
TGCAGTGCTGAGGACTATGGCTACACCTTC
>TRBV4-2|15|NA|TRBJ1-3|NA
CASSQLDSIGNTIYF
TGTGCCAGCAGCCAACTGGACAGTATAGGAAACACCATATATTTT
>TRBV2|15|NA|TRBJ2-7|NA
CASSEGVAASYEQYF
TGTGCCAGCAGTGAAGGGGTAGCAGCGTCATACGAGCAGTACTTC
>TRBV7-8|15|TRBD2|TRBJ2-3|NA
CASSPRLASTDTQYF
TGTGCCAGCAGCCCAAGACTAGCGAGCACAGATACGCAGTATTTT
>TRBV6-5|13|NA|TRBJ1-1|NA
CASRLHMNTEAFF
TGTGCCAGCAGATTACACATGAACACTGAAGCTTTCTTT
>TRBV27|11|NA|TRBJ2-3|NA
CASSFIDTQYF
TGTGCCAGCAGTTTCATAGATACGCAGTATTTT
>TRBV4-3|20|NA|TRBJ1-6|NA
CASSQERTGSLSSYNSPLHF
TGCGCCAGCAGCCAAGAGAGAACAGGTTCCTTGAGCTCCTATAATTCACCCCTCCACTTT
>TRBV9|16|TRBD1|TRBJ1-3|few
CASSVDLGTEGNTIYF
TGTGCCAGCAGCGTAGACCTCGGGACAGAAGGAAACACCATATATTTT
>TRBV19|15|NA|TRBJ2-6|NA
CATSDRRLRANVLTF
TGTGCCACCTCCGACAGGCGGCTGAGGGCCAACGTCCTGACTTTC
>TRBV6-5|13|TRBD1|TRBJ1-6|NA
CATRTGVGSPLHF
TGTGCCACCCGGACAGGGGTGGGTTCACCCCTCCACTTT
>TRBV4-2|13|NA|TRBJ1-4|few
CASSQAENEKLFF
TGTGCCAGCAGCCAGGCAGAAAATGAAAAACTGTTTTTT